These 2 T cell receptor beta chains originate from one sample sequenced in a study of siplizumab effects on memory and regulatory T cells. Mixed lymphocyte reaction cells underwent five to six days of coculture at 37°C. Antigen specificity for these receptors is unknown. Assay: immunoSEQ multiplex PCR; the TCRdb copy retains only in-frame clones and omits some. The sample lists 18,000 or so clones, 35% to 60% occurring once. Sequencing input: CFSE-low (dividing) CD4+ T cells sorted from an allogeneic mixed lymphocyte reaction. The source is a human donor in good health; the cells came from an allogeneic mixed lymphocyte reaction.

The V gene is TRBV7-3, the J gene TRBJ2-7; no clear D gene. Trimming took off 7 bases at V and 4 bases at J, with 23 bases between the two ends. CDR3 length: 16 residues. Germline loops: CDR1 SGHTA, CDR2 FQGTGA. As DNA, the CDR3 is TGTGCCAGCAAATATAGTCGAGCATCCCGATCATACGAGCAGTACTTC. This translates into CASKYSRASRSYEQYF.

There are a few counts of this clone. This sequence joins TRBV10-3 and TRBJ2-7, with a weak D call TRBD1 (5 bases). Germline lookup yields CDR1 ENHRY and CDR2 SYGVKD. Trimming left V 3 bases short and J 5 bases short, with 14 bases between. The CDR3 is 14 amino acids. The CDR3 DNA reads TGTGCCATCAGTGACCGGACAAATTTGGACGAGCAGTACTTC. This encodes CAISDRTNLDEQYF.